The 16 T cell receptor beta chains below all came from one sample that was sequenced in a study of T-cell memory formation after mild COVID-19 (dated by TCRdb to the early 2020s). Libraries came from 5' RACE. Sequencing relied on an Illumina NovaSeq 6000. The public reads were run again by TCRdb, first through fastp at Q25 and then through MiXCR, and only productive beta chains were kept. Rows matching on CDR3 protein sequence are summarized as one entry with the most common DNA and genes. Present in this sample are about 560,000 distinct CDR3 sequences, roughly 18% of which were seen just once. The ten biggest clones cover about 12% of the sample. The sequenced sample consisted of PBMCs or a T cell subset sorted from them (not recorded which). All receptors derive from an adult woman who had mild COVID-19 (a few samples of this study predate the infection). The sample titles of this study are shuffled in the database, so cell type and time point are left out; the donor was told from shared clones.

In this sample, this clonotype turned up a few times. J is TRBJ2-2 and V is TRBV3-1, with D unclear. CDR1 is LGHDT, CDR2 YNNKEL, per germline (reference sequence). The CDR3 covers 14 residues. V was shortened by 3 bases and J by 4 bases, with 9 bases between the two germline ends. The chain's CDR3 is CASSQETSTGELFF. CDR3 nucleotides: TGTGCCAGCAGCCAGGAGACAAGCACCGGGGAGCTGTTTTTT.

This chain connects TRBV12-3 or TRBV12-4 to TRBJ2-1; D gene uncertain. The CDR3 totals 11 residues. The ends were cut back, 5 bases at V and 8 bases at J, with 7 bases in the middle. Here the CDR3 reads CASSKQHEQFF. CDR3 bases: TGTGCCAGCAGTAAACAGCATGAGCAGTTCTTC.

This clonotype has a handful of counts. V is TRBV12-3 or TRBV12-4 and J is TRBJ2-7; TRBD1 agrees at 7 bases. This CDR3 is 12 amino acids long. J gave up 4 bases and V 7 bases, and 4 bases lay outside the gene matches. DNA of the CDR3: TGTGCCAGCACTCAGGGGGAATACGAGCAGTACTTC. Encoded protein: CASTQGEYEQYF.

A few counts support this clonotype. The chain recombines TRBV13 with TRBJ2-5; D call uncertain. The CDR3 consists of 17 residues. V was pared by 1 base and J by 2 bases, with 17 bases between. CDR1 is PRHDT, CDR2 FYEKMQ, per germline (reference sequence). The chain's CDR3 is CASSLVGLGPVQETQYF. CDR3 DNA: TGTGCCAGCAGCTTAGTGGGATTAGGGCCAGTTCAAGAGACCCAGTACTTC.

The CDR3 protein is CASRTERLQTGDGYGYTF. The DNA for the CDR3 is TGTGCCAGCAGAACCGAACGGCTCCAGACAGGGGATGGCTATGGCTACACCTTC. The chain is built from TRBV7-9 and TRBJ1-2; 8 bases fit TRBD1. Looked up from germline, CDR1 is SEHNR and CDR2 is FQNEAQ (reference sequence). V lost 6 bases to trimming and J lost 4 bases; unmatched junction nucleotides: 19. The CDR3 length is 18 residues.

This clonotype was seen ten or more times. The chain is built from TRBV20-1 and TRBJ2-5; D may be TRBD2 (6 bases). CDR3 size: 15 residues. V lost 3 bases to trimming and J lost 5 bases, with 19 bases between them. From germline, CDR1 is DFQATT and CDR2 SNEGSKA (reference sequence). CDR3 DNA sequence: TGCAGTGCTAGCCAACTATCCGGGAGCGGGGAGACCCAGTACTTC. This codes for CSASQLSGSGETQYF.

This clonotype was counted at least ten times. The chain recombines TRBV6-5 with TRBJ2-4; D unresolved. The CDR3 runs 16 residues. Trimming removed 2 bases from V and 1 base from J, with 12 bases in between. Germline V lookup: CDR1 MNHEY, CDR2 SVGAGI. The CDR3 loop reads CASSYTALGAKNIQYF. CDR3 coding DNA: TGTGCCAGCAGTTACACGGCCTTAGGGGCCAAAAACATTCAGTACTTC.

This chain links TRBV9 with TRBJ2-3; D is undetermined. There are 13 residues in the CDR3. The V and J ends lost 3 bases and 4 bases respectively, with 9 bases between them. CDR1 is SGDLS and CDR2 is YYNGEE in the germline V gene. CDR3 protein: CASSGPIADTQYF. The CDR3 DNA reads as TGTGCCAGCAGCGGGCCTATAGCAGATACGCAGTATTTT.

This clonotype was observed a few times. The gene calls are TRBV12-3 or TRBV12-4 and TRBJ2-3; a weak D match, TRBD2 (5 bases). CDR3 length equals 13 residues. V was cut by 5 bases and J by 6 bases, with 12 bases left in between. The CDR3 protein is CASSPLGEDTQYF. Written as DNA, the CDR3 is TGTGCCAGCAGTCCGTTGGGAGAGGATACGCAGTATTTT.

This chain joins TRBV5-1 and TRBJ2-3, with D uncertain. Germline V gene sequence: CDR1 SGHRS, CDR2 YFSETQ. This CDR3 has 16 residues. Trimming took 0 bases from V and 0 from J, leaving 11 bases between them. The CDR3 region is CASSLDNSASTDTQYF. The CDR3 DNA follows: TGCGCCAGCAGCTTGGATAACAGTGCTAGCACAGATACGCAGTATTTT.

This sequence joins TRBV6-6 and TRBJ2-7; D ambiguous. This CDR3 spans 14 amino acids. Germline values: CDR1 MNHNY, CDR2 SVGAGI (reference sequence). The germline V and J ends were trimmed by 6 bases and 5 bases, with 17 bases remaining between them. Here the CDR3 reads CASRPPLDLDEQYF. CDR3 in DNA: TGTGCCAGCAGGCCCCCTCTAGATCTCGACGAGCAGTACTTC.

The genes are TRBV14 and TRBJ2-5, with D perhaps TRBD1 (6 bases). The V and J ends lost 3 bases and 6 bases respectively, with 11 bases between them. The length of the CDR3 is 13 residues. CDR1 is SGHDN, CDR2 FVKESK, per germline. In DNA form, the CDR3 reads TGTGCCAGCAGCCAGACTTGGGGGCAGACCCAGTACTTC. It yields the protein CASSQTWGQTQYF.

This clonotype was observed a few times. V usage is TRBV6-5 and J usage is TRBJ1-1; possible D gene TRBD1, 5 bases. Trimming removed 4 bases from V and 5 bases from J, with 14 bases in between. Per the germline V gene, CDR1 is MNHEY and CDR2 is SVGAGI. CDR3 length: 14 amino acids. The CDR3 sequence: CASSFLRGWTEAFF. As DNA, the CDR3 is TGTGCCAGCAGTTTCCTAAGGGGATGGACTGAAGCTTTCTTT.

This clonotype appeared a few times. The chain couples TRBV30 to TRBJ1-5; TRBD1 agrees at 7 bases. Germline values: CDR1 GTSNPN, CDR2 SVGIG (reference sequence). V shed 4 bases, J shed 8 bases, and the junction held 17 bases outside the gene matches. The CDR3 extends over 16 amino acids. CDR3 DNA: TGTGCCTGGACAACTGGGGGGACAGCCGGAGGGGAGCCCCAGCATTTT. It is translated as CAWTTGGTAGGEPQHF.

The chain combines TRBV4-2 with TRBJ2-7; no definite D call. V was clipped by 1 base and J by 5 bases, with 18 bases between them. The germline V gene has CDR1 LGHNA and CDR2 YNFKEQ. The CDR3 contains 16 residues. The CDR3 coding sequence is TGTGCCAGCAGCCAAGTGGAAACAACCCTCTTGAACGAGCAGTACTTC. Amino acid sequence: CASSQVETTLLNEQYF.

This sequence joins TRBV5-1 and TRBJ2-7, with 8 bases that match TRBD2. Trimming removed 1 base from V and 0 bases from J; junction bases left unmatched: 6. The germline gives CDR1 SGHRS, CDR2 YFSETQ. The CDR3 totals 16 residues. Here the CDR3 DNA reads TGCGCCAGCAGCTTGTCACTAGCGGACCGCTCCTACGAGCAGTACTTC. Translation gives CASSLSLADRSYEQYF.